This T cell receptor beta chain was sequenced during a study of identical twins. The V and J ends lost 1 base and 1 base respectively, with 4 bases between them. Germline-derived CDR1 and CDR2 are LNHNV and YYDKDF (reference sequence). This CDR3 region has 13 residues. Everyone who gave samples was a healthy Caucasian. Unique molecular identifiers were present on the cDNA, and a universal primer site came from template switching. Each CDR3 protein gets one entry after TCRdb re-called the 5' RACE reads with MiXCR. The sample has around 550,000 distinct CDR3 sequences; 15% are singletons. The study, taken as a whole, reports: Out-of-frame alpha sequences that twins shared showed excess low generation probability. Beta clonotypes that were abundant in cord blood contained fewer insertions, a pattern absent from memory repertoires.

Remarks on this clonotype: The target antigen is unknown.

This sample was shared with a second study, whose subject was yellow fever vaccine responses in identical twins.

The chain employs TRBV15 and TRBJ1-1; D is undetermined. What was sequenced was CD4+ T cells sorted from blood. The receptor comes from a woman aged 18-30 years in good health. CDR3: CATSRVRNTEAFF. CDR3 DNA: TGTGCCACCAGCAGAGTTCGGAACACTGAAGCTTTCTTT.